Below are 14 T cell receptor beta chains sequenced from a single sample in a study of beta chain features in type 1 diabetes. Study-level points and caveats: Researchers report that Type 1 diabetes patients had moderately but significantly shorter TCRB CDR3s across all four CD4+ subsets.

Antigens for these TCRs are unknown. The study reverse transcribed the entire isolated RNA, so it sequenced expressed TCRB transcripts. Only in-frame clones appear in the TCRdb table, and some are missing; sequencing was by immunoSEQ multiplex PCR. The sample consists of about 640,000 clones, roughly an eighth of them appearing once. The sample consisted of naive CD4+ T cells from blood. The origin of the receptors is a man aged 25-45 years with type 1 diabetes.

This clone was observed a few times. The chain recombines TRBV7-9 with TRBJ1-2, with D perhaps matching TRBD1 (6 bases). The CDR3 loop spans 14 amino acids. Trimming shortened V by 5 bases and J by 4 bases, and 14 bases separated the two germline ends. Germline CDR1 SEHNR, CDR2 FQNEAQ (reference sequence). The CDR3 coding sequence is TGTGCCAGCAGCCCCCAGGTAGGGGGCTATGGCTACACCTTC. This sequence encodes CASSPQVGGYGYTF. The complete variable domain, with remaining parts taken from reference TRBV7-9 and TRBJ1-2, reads DTGVSQNPRHKITKRGQNVTFRCDPISEHNRLYWYRQTLGQGPEFLTYFQNEAQLEKSRLLSDRFSAERPKGSFSTLEIQRTEQGDSAMYLCASSPQVGGYGYTFGSGTRLTVV.

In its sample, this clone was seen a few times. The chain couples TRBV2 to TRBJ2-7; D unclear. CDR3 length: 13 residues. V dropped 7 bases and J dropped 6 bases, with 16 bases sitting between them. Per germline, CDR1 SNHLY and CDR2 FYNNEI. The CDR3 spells CASKRTALGEQYF. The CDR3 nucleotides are TGTGCCAGCAAAAGAACCGCTCTCGGCGAGCAGTACTTC.

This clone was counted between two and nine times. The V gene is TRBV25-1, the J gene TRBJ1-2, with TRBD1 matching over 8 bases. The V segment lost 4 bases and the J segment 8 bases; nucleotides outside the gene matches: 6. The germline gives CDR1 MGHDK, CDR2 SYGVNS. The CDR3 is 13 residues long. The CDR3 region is CASSVTGGLGYTF. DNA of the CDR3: TGTGCCAGCAGTGTTACAGGGGGGTTGGGCTACACCTTC.

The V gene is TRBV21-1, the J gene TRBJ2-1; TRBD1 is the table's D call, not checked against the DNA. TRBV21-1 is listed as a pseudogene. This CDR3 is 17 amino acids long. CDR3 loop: CASSKVAGRERDNEQFF. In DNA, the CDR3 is TGTGCCAGCAGCAAAGTTGCAGGCAGGGAAAGGGACAATGAGCAGTTCTTC.

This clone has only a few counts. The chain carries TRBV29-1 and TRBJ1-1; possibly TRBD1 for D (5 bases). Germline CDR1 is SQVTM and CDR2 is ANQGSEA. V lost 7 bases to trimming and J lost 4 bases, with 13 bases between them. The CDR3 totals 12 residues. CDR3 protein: CSGQQGTTEAFF. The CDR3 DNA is TGCAGCGGGCAGCAGGGAACCACTGAAGCTTTCTTT. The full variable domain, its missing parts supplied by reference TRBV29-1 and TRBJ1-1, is SAVISQKPSRDICQRGTSLTIQCQVDSQVTMMFWYRQQPGQSLTLIATANQGSEATYESGFVIDKFPISRPNLTFSTLTVSNMSPEDSSIYLCSGQQGTTEAFFGQGTRLTVV.

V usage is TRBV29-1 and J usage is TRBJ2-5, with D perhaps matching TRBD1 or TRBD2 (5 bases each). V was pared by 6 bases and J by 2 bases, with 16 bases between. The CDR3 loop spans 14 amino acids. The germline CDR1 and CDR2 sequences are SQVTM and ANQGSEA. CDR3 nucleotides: TGCAGCGTAGCCCCGGGACCCCAACAAGAGACCCAGTACTTC. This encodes CSVAPGPQQETQYF.

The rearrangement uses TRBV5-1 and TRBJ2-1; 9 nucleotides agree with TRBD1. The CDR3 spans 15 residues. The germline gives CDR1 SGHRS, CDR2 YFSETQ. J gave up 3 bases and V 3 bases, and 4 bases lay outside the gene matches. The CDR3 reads CASSSTGGVYNEQFF. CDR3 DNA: TGCGCCAGCAGCTCTACAGGGGGCGTCTACAATGAGCAGTTCTTC.

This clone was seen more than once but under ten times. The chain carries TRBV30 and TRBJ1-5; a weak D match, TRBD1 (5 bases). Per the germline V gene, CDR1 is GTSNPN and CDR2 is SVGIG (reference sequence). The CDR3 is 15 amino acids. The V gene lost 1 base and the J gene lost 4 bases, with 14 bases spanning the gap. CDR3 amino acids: CAWSAGETRNQPQHF. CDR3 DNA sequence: TGTGCCTGGAGTGCGGGGGAAACGAGGAATCAGCCCCAGCATTTT.

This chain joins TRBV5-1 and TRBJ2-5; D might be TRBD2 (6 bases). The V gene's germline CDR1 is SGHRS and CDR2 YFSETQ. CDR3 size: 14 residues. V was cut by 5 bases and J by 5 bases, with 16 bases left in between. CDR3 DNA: TGCGCCAGCAGAGTTAGTGGGAGCGGGGAGACCCAGTACTTC. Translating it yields CASRVSGSGETQYF.

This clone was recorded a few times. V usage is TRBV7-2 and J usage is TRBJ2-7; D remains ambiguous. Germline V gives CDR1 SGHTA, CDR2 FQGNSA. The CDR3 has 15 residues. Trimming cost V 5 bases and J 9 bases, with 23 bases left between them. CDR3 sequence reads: CASSAGLPLPLGQYF. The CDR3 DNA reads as TGTGCCAGCAGCGCCGGGCTCCCCCTACCTTTAGGGCAGTACTTC.

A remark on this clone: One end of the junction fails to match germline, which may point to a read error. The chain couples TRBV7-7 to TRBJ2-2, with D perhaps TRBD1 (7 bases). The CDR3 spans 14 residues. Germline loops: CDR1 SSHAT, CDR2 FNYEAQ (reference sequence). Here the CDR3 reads CASSMQGGAGELFF. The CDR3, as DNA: TGTGCTAGCAGCATGCAGGGGGGAGCCGGGGAGCTGTTTTTT.

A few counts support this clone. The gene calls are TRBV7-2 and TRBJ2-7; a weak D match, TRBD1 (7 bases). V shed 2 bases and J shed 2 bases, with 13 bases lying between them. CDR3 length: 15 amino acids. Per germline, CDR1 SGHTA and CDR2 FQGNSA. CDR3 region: CASSLRETGPYEQYF. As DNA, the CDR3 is TGTGCCAGCAGCTTACGGGAGACAGGGCCCTACGAGCAGTACTTC.

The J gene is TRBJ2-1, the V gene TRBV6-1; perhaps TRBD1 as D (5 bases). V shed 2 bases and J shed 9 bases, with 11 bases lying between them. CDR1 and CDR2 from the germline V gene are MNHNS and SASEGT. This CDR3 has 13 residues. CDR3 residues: CASSEYRWGEQFF. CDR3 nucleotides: TGTGCCAGCAGTGAATACAGGTGGGGTGAGCAGTTCTTC.

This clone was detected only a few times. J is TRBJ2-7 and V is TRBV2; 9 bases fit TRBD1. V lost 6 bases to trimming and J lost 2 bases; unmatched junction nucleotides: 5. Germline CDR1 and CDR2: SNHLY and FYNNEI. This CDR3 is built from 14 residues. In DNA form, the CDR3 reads TGTGCCAGCAGCTTACAGGGGGCACCCTACGAGCAGTACTTC. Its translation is CASSLQGAPYEQYF.